The next 16 T cell receptor beta chains were all read from a single sample in a study of T-cell reconstitution after alpha-beta-depleted transplantation in children. Researchers prepared the TCRbeta library using unique molecular identifiers, the study reports. TCRdb independently ran MiXCR on the PCR reads; one entry per CDR3 protein. Of 600,000 to 700,000 distinct CDR3 sequences in the sample, over 10% were seen once. The specimen comprised PBMCs, sampled before TCRalphabeta/CD19-depleted stem cell transplant. These TCRs come from a girl aged 2-10 years with congenital amegakaryocytic thrombocytopenia, due to receive a stem cell transplant.

This clonotype was seen repeatedly, ten times or more. The chain is built from TRBV5-1 and TRBJ2-3, with D unresolved. V shed 5 bases and J shed 0 bases, with 13 bases lying between them. This CDR3 is built from 15 residues. Germline CDR1 is SGHRS and CDR2 is YFSETQ. The CDR3 DNA reads as TGCGCCAGCAGGTCTGAGCCTTCTAGCACAGATACGCAGTATTTT. Protein product: CASRSEPSSTDTQYF. The entire variable domain, with the rest obtained from reference TRBV5-1 and TRBJ2-3, is as follows: KAGVTQTPRYLIKTRGQQVTLSCSPISGHRSVSWYQQTPGQGLQFLFEYFSETQRNKGNFPGRFSGRQFSNSRSEMNVSTLELGDSALYLCASRSEPSSTDTQYFGPGTRLTVL.

This clonotype was counted between two and nine times. This sequence joins TRBV5-1 and TRBJ2-1, with D perhaps matching TRBD2 (6 bases). Germline CDR1 SGHRS, CDR2 YFSETQ. Trimming pared 4 bases from V and 9 bases from J, leaving 17 bases between. This CDR3 is built from 14 residues. The CDR3 loop is CASSPWASEGEQFF. The CDR3 bases are TGCGCCAGCAGCCCCTGGGCTAGCGAGGGTGAGCAGTTCTTC. The full variable domain, in which reference TRBV5-1 and TRBJ2-1 provide the parts outside the CDR3, is KAGVTQTPRYLIKTRGQQVTLSCSPISGHRSVSWYQQTPGQGLQFLFEYFSETQRNKGNFPGRFSGRQFSNSRSEMNVSTLELGDSALYLCASSPWASEGEQFFGPGTRLTVL.

In this sample, this clonotype turned up many times. The V call is TRBV20-1, the J call TRBJ2-1, with TRBD2 identical over 10 bases. In germline, CDR1 is DFQATT, CDR2 SNEGSKA (reference sequence). This CDR3 is 17 amino acids long. J gave up 4 bases and V 2 bases, and 11 bases lay outside the gene matches. This CDR3 reads CSARNPLAGTSYNEQFF. The CDR3 DNA reads as TGCAGTGCTAGAAACCCACTAGCGGGGACTAGTTACAATGAGCAGTTCTTC.

There are a few counts of this clonotype. The chain joins TRBV4-2 to TRBJ2-1; maybe TRBD2 (5 bases). CDR1 and CDR2 (germline): LGHNA, YNFKEQ. The CDR3 is 15 residues long. Trimming removed 0 bases from V and 7 bases from J, with 13 bases in between. The CDR3 DNA sequence: TGTGCCAGCAGCCAAGATTTTAGTCAGCGGAATGAGCAGTTCTTC. It encodes CASSQDFSQRNEQFF.

This clonotype was recorded at least ten times. The chain carries TRBV7-2 and TRBJ1-4; the D is unclear. The ends were cut back, 1 base at V and 0 bases at J, with 9 bases in the middle. The CDR3 extends over 16 amino acids. Germline V gene sequence: CDR1 SGHTA, CDR2 FQGNSA. DNA for the CDR3: TGTGCCAGCAGCTTAGTCCCCGGGGCAACTAATGAAAAACTGTTTTTT. Encoded protein: CASSLVPGATNEKLFF.

V is TRBV7-9 and J is TRBJ2-5; D is uncertain. The germline V gene has CDR1 SEHNR and CDR2 FQNEAQ (reference sequence). This CDR3 contains 13 residues. Deletions cut 5 bases from V and 0 bases from J, with 7 bases between. CDR3 amino acids: CASSPFYQETQYF. Here the CDR3 DNA reads TGTGCCAGCAGCCCCTTCTACCAAGAGACCCAGTACTTC.

This clonotype occurred a few times. The chain joins TRBV5-1 to TRBJ2-7; a possible D gene is TRBD2 (7 bases). The length of the CDR3 is 14 residues. Germline V lookup: CDR1 SGHRS, CDR2 YFSETQ. Trimming removed 2 bases at V and 7 bases at J, with 16 bases between. The CDR3 region has the DNA TGCGCCAGCAGCTTTCCTGGGGGGGCTGAAGAGCAGTACTTC. This codes for CASSFPGGAEEQYF.

This clonotype was found a few times. This chain joins TRBV5-4 and TRBJ1-1; 8 nucleotides line up with TRBD1. CDR1 SGHNT and CDR2 YYREEE come from the germline V gene (reference sequence). The CDR3 is made up of 15 amino acids. The V segment lost 4 bases and the J segment 2 bases; nucleotides outside the gene matches: 7. The CDR3 loop reads CASSVTGQVNTEAFF. The CDR3 DNA follows: TGTGCCAGCAGCGTGACGGGACAGGTCAACACTGAAGCTTTCTTT.

This chain connects TRBV12-3 or TRBV12-4 to TRBJ2-1, with 7 bases aligning to TRBD2. The CDR3 runs to 14 residues. V shed 0 bases and J 15 bases; nucleotides not matched to a gene: 11. The CDR3 reads CASSLASTGLGWFF. CDR3 DNA sequence: TGTGCCAGCAGTTTAGCGTCTACAGGACTAGGATGGTTCTTC.

V usage is TRBV4-2 and J usage is TRBJ2-2, with D unclear. V lost 4 bases and J lost 4, with 10 bases in between. CDR1 is LGHNA, CDR2 YNFKEQ, per germline. This CDR3 region has 14 residues. The CDR3 loop reads CASSPRLITGELFF. In DNA form, the CDR3 reads TGTGCCAGCAGCCCTAGGCTTATCACCGGGGAGCTGTTTTTT.

This clonotype was observed many times. The gene calls are TRBV20-1 and TRBJ2-1; 9 bases align to TRBD2. J was trimmed by 1 base and V by 5 bases; bases with no gene match: 15. This CDR3 region has 18 residues. The germline CDR1 and CDR2 sequences are DFQATT and SNEGSKA (reference sequence). The CDR3 here is CSAFSGSSELGSYNEQFF. DNA for the CDR3: TGCAGTGCTTTTAGCGGGAGCTCCGAGCTCGGATCCTACAATGAGCAGTTCTTC.

The rearrangement links TRBV20-1 to TRBJ2-7, with TRBD1 matching over 7 bases. The length of the CDR3 is 16 residues. Trimming at V came to 0 bases and at J to 3 bases, leaving 11 bases not matched to a gene. CDR1 DFQATT and CDR2 SNEGSKA come from the germline V gene (reference sequence). The CDR3 DNA follows: TGCAGTGCTAGAGATGTGGGGACAGAGACCTACTACGAGCAGTACTTC. As protein: CSARDVGTETYYEQYF.

V gene TRBV29-1 combines with J gene TRBJ1-1, with TRBD1 matching over 9 bases. CDR1 is SQVTM, CDR2 ANQGSEA, per germline. CDR3 length: 13 amino acids. The ends lost 6 bases at V and 6 bases at J; junction bases unmatched: 8. The CDR3 here is CSVETTGGAEAFF. CDR3 bases: TGCAGCGTAGAGACCACAGGGGGCGCTGAAGCTTTCTTT.

This clonotype was observed many times. The chain carries TRBV4-1 and TRBJ1-4; tentatively, D is TRBD1 (6 bases). The CDR3 extends over 17 amino acids. Per germline, CDR1 MGHRA and CDR2 YSYEKL. V dropped 6 bases and J dropped 8 bases, with 25 bases sitting between them. Here the CDR3 reads CASRPVGGGPGKEKLFF. The CDR3 nucleotides are TGCGCCAGCAGACCTGTCGGCGGGGGGCCGGGAAAGGAAAAACTGTTTTTT.

The chain links TRBV20-1 to TRBJ2-3, with 8 bases lining up with TRBD2. Germline V gene data show CDR1 as DFQATT and CDR2 as SNEGSKA (reference sequence). V was clipped by 5 bases and J by 2 bases; unmatched bases: 15. CDR3 length: 17 residues. CDR3 loop: CSAPGAGVRLPTDTQYF. The DNA of the CDR3 is TGCAGTGCTCCCGGAGCGGGAGTCCGCCTCCCCACAGATACGCAGTATTTT.

This clonotype showed up many times. This chain connects TRBV5-1 to TRBJ2-1; D might be TRBD2 (5 bases). Per germline, CDR1 SGHRS and CDR2 YFSETQ. Trimming shortened V by 2 bases and J by 1 base, and 22 bases separated the two germline ends. This CDR3 is 19 amino acids long. The CDR3 DNA sequence: TGCGCCAGCAGCTTATTACTCCCCGGGATGCTCGGGTCCTACAATGAGCAGTTCTTC. Translation: CASSLLLPGMLGSYNEQFF.